The T cell receptor (beta chain) described here comes from a study of blood T cell repertoires in COVID-19. Study details: The samples span acute and convalescent COVID-19 from the United States, Italy and Spain. Nucleic acid was either cDNA or gDNA, and it came from T cells, B-cell-depleted T cells, or PBMCs.

In the study's own analysis: Researchers report that nucleated cell counts were estimated from reference gene primer amplification. Produced via immunoSEQ multiplex PCR; TCRdb's table is partial and in-frame only. V and J calls and clone size are as listed in that table; D and trimming were resolved from the DNA. The table has around 99,000 clones, 89% seen once. The clonotype originates from a middle-aged man with active or convalescent COVID-19. The sequencing input was peripheral blood.

DNA for the CDR3: TGTGCCAGCAGCAAAAGGGGGTCTGGAAACACCATATATTTT. Translating it yields CASSKRGSGNTIYF. The chain couples TRBV28 to TRBJ1-3; D possibly corresponds to TRBD1 (6 bases). Trimming left V 6 bases short and J 1 base short, with 10 bases between. Germline V gene sequence: CDR1 MDHEN, CDR2 SYDVKM. CDR3 length: 14 amino acids.